The 25 T cell receptor beta chains in this list originate from one sample, sequenced in a study of blood T cells in healthy people across ages. A J-beta primer mix and a sample-barcoded 5' primer were used in a second PCR of roughly 6 to 11 cycles. Each CDR3 protein is one row after TCRdb ran MiXCR on the 5' RACE reads. The sample records roughly 900,000 distinct CDR3 sequences, 45% to 50% being singletons. Sequencing was carried out using blood. The receptors come from a man aged 30-40 years in good health.

The CDR3: CASSYSGSGERYNEQFF. CDR3 bases: TGTGCCAGCAGTTACTCGGGTAGCGGGGAACGATACAATGAGCAGTTCTTC. J is TRBJ2-1 and V is TRBV6-6, with 8 bases aligning to TRBD2. The V gene's germline CDR1 is MNHNY and CDR2 SVGAGI (reference sequence). Unmatched junction bases numbered 8, after V lost 0 bases and J lost 4 bases. The CDR3 is 17 amino acids.

This clonotype was counted a few times. The chain is built from TRBV18 and TRBJ2-3; D unclear. The germline V gene has CDR1 KGHSH and CDR2 LQKENI. This CDR3 is 18 amino acids long. V lost 3 bases, J lost 0 bases, and 19 bases lay in between. The CDR3 sequence is CASSPYTQSVWSTDTQYF. The CDR3 DNA reads as TGTGCCAGCTCACCCTACACCCAGTCGGTGTGGAGCACAGATACGCAGTATTTT.

J is TRBJ2-1 and V is TRBV6-1, with D maybe TRBD2 (6 bases). The CDR3 spans 15 residues. Trimming cost V 2 bases and J 4 bases, with 12 bases left between them. Germline assignment: CDR1 MNHNS and CDR2 SASEGT. For the CDR3, the DNA is TGTGCCAGCAGTGAACGACTAGGGAGTTACAATGAGCAGTTCTTC. Protein: CASSERLGSYNEQFF.

This clonotype showed up just once. An end of the junction differs from the germline gene, which may be a read error. This chain connects TRBV15 to TRBJ2-7, with 9 bases fitting TRBD1. The CDR3 contains 14 residues. Germline CDR1 reads LNHNV; CDR2 reads YYDKDF (reference sequence). This chain's CDR3 is CATSRARDRDEKYF. CDR3 DNA sequence: TGTGCCACCAGCAGAGCCCGGGACAGGGACGAGAAGTACTTC.

This clonotype occurred once. The J gene is TRBJ1-2, the V gene TRBV5-6; TRBD1 might be the D (6 bases). V was pared by 0 bases and J by 4 bases, with 10 bases between. The CDR3 is 14 amino acids. The germline CDR1 and CDR2 sequences are SGHDT and YYEEEE. CDR3 in amino acids: CASSLAWGAYGYTF. In nucleotides, the CDR3 is TGTGCCAGCAGCTTGGCCTGGGGGGCCTATGGCTACACCTTC.

On this clonotype itself: This may come from a read error, since a much larger clone is one base off. The chain is built from TRBV20-1 and TRBJ2-1; the D is unclear. The V gene's germline CDR1 is DFQATT and CDR2 SNEGSKA (reference sequence). V was pared by 0 bases and J by 1 base, with 10 bases between. The CDR3 sequence is 15 residues long. The CDR3 sequence is CSAREADRSYNEQFF. The DNA of the CDR3 is TGCAGTGCTAGAGAAGCTGACCGGTCCTACAATGAGCAGTTCTTC.

This chain uses TRBV27 with TRBJ1-1; tentatively, D is TRBD1 (6 bases). This CDR3 contains 15 residues. Germline values: CDR1 MNHEY, CDR2 SMNVEV (reference sequence). Trimming took off 3 bases at V and 0 bases at J, with 11 bases between the two ends. The CDR3 here is CASSFGGALNTEAFF. Here the CDR3 DNA reads TGTGCCAGCAGTTTTGGGGGGGCTCTGAACACTGAAGCTTTCTTT.

In its sample, this clonotype was seen a few times. The chain has TRBV5-5 and TRBJ1-6; D might be TRBD1 (5 bases). CDR3 length equals 15 residues. V lost 3 bases to trimming and J lost 8 bases, with 15 bases between them. Germline assignment: CDR1 SGHKS and CDR2 YYEKEE (reference sequence). Written as DNA, the CDR3 is TGTGCCAGCAGCTGGGGCAAACACTGGGATTCACCCCTCCACTTT. This codes for CASSWGKHWDSPLHF.

This clonotype was found a few times. V gene TRBV4-2 combines with J gene TRBJ1-2, with D hard to call. This CDR3 has 14 amino acids. Germline V gene sequence: CDR1 LGHNA, CDR2 YNFKEQ. The V and J ends lost 0 bases and 8 bases respectively, with 13 bases between them. The CDR3 here is CASSQDGGEGGYTF. The DNA for the CDR3 is TGTGCCAGCAGCCAAGACGGTGGAGAGGGCGGCTACACCTTC.

This clonotype has ten or more counts. V is TRBV6-6 and J is TRBJ2-7; TRBD1 agrees at 9 bases. V shed 5 bases, J shed 2 bases, and the junction held 7 bases outside the gene matches. Germline values: CDR1 MNHNY, CDR2 SVGAGI (reference sequence). The CDR3 has 15 amino acids. DNA of the CDR3: TGTGCCAGCAGTACCTCCGGGACAGGGCCCTACGAGCAGTACTTC. This codes for CASSTSGTGPYEQYF.

In this sample, this clonotype turned up a few times. For the CDR3, the DNA is TGCAGCGTTGAAGAATTGGACACTGAAGCTTTCTTT. As protein: CSVEELDTEAFF. This chain uses TRBV29-1 with TRBJ1-1; D remains ambiguous. The V gene's germline CDR1 is SQVTM and CDR2 ANQGSEA. Trimming took 0 bases from V and 3 from J, leaving 5 bases between them. This CDR3 contains 12 residues.

The V gene is TRBV12-3 or TRBV12-4, the J gene TRBJ1-5, with D possibly matching TRBD1 (5 bases). With 4 bases removed from V and 3 bases from J, the gap between germline ends came to 16 bases. CDR3 length: 16 residues. The CDR3 reads CASSYIGDVDNQPQHF. The CDR3, as DNA: TGTGCCAGCAGTTACATCGGGGACGTCGACAATCAGCCCCAGCATTTT.

This sequence joins TRBV4-2 and TRBJ1-1; D not certain. V was trimmed by 1 base and J by 8 bases, leaving 17 bases between them. CDR3 length equals 15 residues. Germline values: CDR1 LGHNA, CDR2 YNFKEQ. Here the CDR3 reads CASSQGDPSNREAFF. The CDR3 region has the DNA TGTGCCAGCAGCCAAGGAGACCCGTCAAACCGGGAAGCTTTCTTT.

This clonotype has more than one count but fewer than ten. The J gene is TRBJ2-5, the V gene TRBV6-5, with D possibly being TRBD2 (5 bases). Germline values: CDR1 MNHEY, CDR2 SVGAGI. This CDR3 contains 14 residues. V lost 5 bases to trimming and J lost 5 bases, with 15 bases between them. CDR3 nucleotide sequence: TGTGCCAGCAGTAGCTCCCCCCGGGGTGAGACCCAGTACTTC. Residues: CASSSSPRGETQYF.

In its sample, this clonotype was seen many times. This chain links TRBV12-3 or TRBV12-4 with TRBJ1-2; the D gene is possibly TRBD1 (5 bases). This CDR3 has 14 amino acids. Trimming stripped 3 bases from V and 6 bases from J, with 14 bases between. CDR3: CASSFAGTSDGYTF. CDR3 sequence (DNA): TGTGCCAGCAGTTTCGCGGGGACGTCAGATGGCTACACCTTC.

This clonotype has a count of ten or more. For the CDR3, the DNA is TGTGCCAGCGCGGCCGGGGCTAGCGGGCGTTACAATGAGCAGTTCTTC. Translating it yields CASAAGASGRYNEQFF. The chain joins TRBV6-2 or TRBV6-3 to TRBJ2-1; 8 bases line up with TRBD2. Looked up from germline, CDR1 is MNHEY and CDR2 is SVGEGT. The CDR3 is 16 amino acids. V was clipped by 8 bases and J by 4 bases; unmatched bases: 13.

The V and J genes are TRBV7-2 and TRBJ2-7, with TRBD2 matching over 7 bases. The CDR3 totals 15 residues. Losses at the gene ends were 5 bases for V and 1 base for J; bases not matched to a gene: 8. The V gene's germline CDR1 is SGHTA and CDR2 FQGNSA. The CDR3, as DNA: TGTGCCAGCAGCGCCTGGACTAGTCCATCCTACGAGCAGTACTTC. It specifies CASSAWTSPSYEQYF.

The chain combines TRBV6-6 with TRBJ1-1; 8 nucleotides line up with TRBD1. Germline V gene lookup returns CDR1 MNHNY and CDR2 SVGAGI (reference sequence). The CDR3 sequence is 13 residues long. V was clipped by 9 bases and J by 5 bases; unmatched bases: 8. The CDR3 spells CASAQGARTEAFF. CDR3 nucleotide sequence: TGTGCCAGTGCTCAGGGGGCAAGGACTGAAGCTTTCTTT.

The chain links TRBV12-3 or TRBV12-4 to TRBJ1-5; D unresolved. This CDR3 is 13 amino acids long. V was trimmed by 5 bases and J by 4 bases, leaving 9 bases between them. Here the CDR3 reads CASSVSQNQPQHF. Here the CDR3 DNA reads TGTGCCAGCAGTGTAAGCCAGAATCAGCCCCAGCATTTT.

The rearrangement joins TRBV4-3 to TRBJ1-2; 11 bases line up with TRBD1. V was clipped by 1 base and J by 3 bases; unmatched bases: 7. Germline V gives CDR1 LGHNA, CDR2 YSLEER. This CDR3 contains 17 residues. The CDR3 reads CASSQVPGTGGDYGYTF. CDR3 nucleotide sequence: TGCGCCAGCAGCCAAGTCCCCGGGACAGGGGGTGACTATGGCTACACCTTC.

The rearrangement uses TRBV4-2 and TRBJ2-5; 11 bases fit TRBD2. J lost 2 bases, V lost 3 bases, and 5 bases had no gene match. Looked up from germline, CDR1 is LGHNA and CDR2 is YNFKEQ. This CDR3 is 16 amino acids long. The CDR3 DNA is TGTGCCAGCAGCCAGGGGGGACTAGCGGAACAAGAGACCCAGTACTTC. It encodes CASSQGGLAEQETQYF.

The chain is built from TRBV7-8 and TRBJ2-5; perhaps D is TRBD1 or TRBD2 (6 bases each). In germline, CDR1 is SGHVS, CDR2 FQNEAQ. This CDR3 has 13 residues. Trimming cost V 5 bases and J 5 bases, with 12 bases left between them. CDR3 loop: CASSKGGPETQYF. The CDR3 region has the DNA TGTGCCAGCAGCAAAGGGGGGCCCGAGACCCAGTACTTC.

This clonotype was seen a few times. The chain carries TRBV6-5 and TRBJ2-3, with 7 bases fitting TRBD1. V was clipped by 7 bases and J by 6 bases; unmatched bases: 13. There are 15 residues in the CDR3. Germline V gene sequence: CDR1 MNHEY, CDR2 SVGAGI. The CDR3: CASKGTGPQGDTQYF. The CDR3 region has the DNA TGTGCCAGCAAAGGGACCGGGCCACAGGGGGATACGCAGTATTTT.

This clonotype turned up a few times. The rearrangement links TRBV27 to TRBJ1-2; weak D call: TRBD1 (5 bases). Germline CDR1 and CDR2: MNHEY and SMNVEV (reference sequence). The CDR3 covers 14 residues. V was clipped by 2 bases and J by 4 bases, with 11 bases between them. The CDR3 protein is CASSLGGSTYGYTF. The CDR3 bases are TGTGCCAGCAGTTTAGGGGGGTCAACCTATGGCTACACCTTC.

The chain recombines TRBV9 with TRBJ2-3; 11 bases map to TRBD2. Germline CDR1 SGDLS, CDR2 YYNGEE. With 5 bases clipped from V and 3 bases from J, the junction kept 8 bases outside the gene matches. The CDR3 sequence is 16 residues long. CDR3 nucleotide sequence: TGTGCCAGCAGTCCGGGACTAGCGGCACTTACAGATACGCAGTATTTT. It is translated as CASSPGLAALTDTQYF.